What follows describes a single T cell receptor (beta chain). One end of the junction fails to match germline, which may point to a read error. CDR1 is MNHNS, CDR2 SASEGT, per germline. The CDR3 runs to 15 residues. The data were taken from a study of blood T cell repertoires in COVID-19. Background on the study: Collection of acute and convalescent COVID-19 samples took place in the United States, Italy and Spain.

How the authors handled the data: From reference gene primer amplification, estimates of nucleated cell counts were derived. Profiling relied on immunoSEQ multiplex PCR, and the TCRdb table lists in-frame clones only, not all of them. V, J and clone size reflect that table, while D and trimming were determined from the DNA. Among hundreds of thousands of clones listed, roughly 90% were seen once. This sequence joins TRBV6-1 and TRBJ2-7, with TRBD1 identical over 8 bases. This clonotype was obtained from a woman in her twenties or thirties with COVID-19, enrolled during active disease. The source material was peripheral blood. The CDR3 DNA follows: TGTGCCAGCAGCGAAGGACAGGGACCCTCCTACGAGCAGTACTTC. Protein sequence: CASSEGQGPSYEQYF.